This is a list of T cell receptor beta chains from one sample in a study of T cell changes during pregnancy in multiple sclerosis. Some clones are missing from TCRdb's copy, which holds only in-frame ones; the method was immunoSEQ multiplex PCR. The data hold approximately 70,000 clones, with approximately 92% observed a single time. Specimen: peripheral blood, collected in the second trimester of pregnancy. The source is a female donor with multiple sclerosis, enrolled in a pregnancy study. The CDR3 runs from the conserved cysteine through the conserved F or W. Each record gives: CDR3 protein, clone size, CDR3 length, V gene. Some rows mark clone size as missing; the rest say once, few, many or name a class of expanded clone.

CDR3 protein: CASAKGQGANEKLFF
clone size: NA
CDR3 length: 15
V gene: TRBV27

CDR3 protein: CSAAGADTQYF
clone size: NA
CDR3 length: 11
V gene: TRBV20-1

CDR3 protein: CASSLQGSMNTEAFF
clone size: NA
CDR3 length: 15
V gene: TRBV6-5

CDR3 protein: CASRSYRDVNSPLHF
clone size: few
CDR3 length: 15
V gene: TRBV11-2

CDR3 protein: CASSLAESYNEQFF
clone size: once
CDR3 length: 14
V gene: TRBV7-6

CDR3 protein: CASSSTKTGGSNQPQHF
clone size: NA
CDR3 length: 17
V gene: TRBV27

CDR3 protein: CATRGGAGVNQPQHF
clone size: once
CDR3 length: 15
V gene: TRBV15

CDR3 protein: CASSVPGQGQETQYF
clone size: NA
CDR3 length: 15
V gene: TRBV5-4

CDR3 protein: CASSLDLNQPQHF
clone size: few
CDR3 length: 13
V gene: TRBV11-3

CDR3 protein: CAISRGADMNTEAFF
clone size: NA
CDR3 length: 15
V gene: TRBV10-3

CDR3 protein: CATSIPGIGQYF
clone size: NA
CDR3 length: 12
V gene: TRBV15

CDR3 protein: CASRQPVRGEQYF
clone size: NA
CDR3 length: 13
V gene: TRBV6-5

CDR3 protein: CASSDRVSYNSPLHF
clone size: NA
CDR3 length: 15
V gene: TRBV2

CDR3 protein: CASSYSRSYNSPLHF
clone size: NA
CDR3 length: 15
V gene: TRBV6-5

CDR3 protein: CASSYSSGPYTGELFF
clone size: NA
CDR3 length: 16
V gene: TRBV6-5

CDR3 protein: CASSLGQGREQYF
clone size: few
CDR3 length: 13
V gene: TRBV5-4

CDR3 protein: CASSLLGGGYANTGELFF
clone size: NA
CDR3 length: 18
V gene: TRBV7-3

CDR3 protein: CASSPRRALTF
clone size: NA
CDR3 length: 11
V gene: TRBV7-2

CDR3 protein: CSVDGSGGTDTQYF
clone size: NA
CDR3 length: 14
V gene: TRBV29-1

CDR3 protein: CASRTSSSDTQYF
clone size: NA
CDR3 length: 13
V gene: TRBV10-3

CDR3 protein: CASSWGDGTSSGNTIYF
clone size: NA
CDR3 length: 17
V gene: TRBV5-1

CDR3 protein: CASSSAGVQETQYF
clone size: NA
CDR3 length: 14
V gene: TRBV28

CDR3 protein: CASSLGHGEQYF
clone size: NA
CDR3 length: 12
V gene: TRBV11-2

CDR3 protein: CASSTTGLSSPLHF
clone size: few
CDR3 length: 14
V gene: TRBV2

CDR3 protein: CASSLSRAKGTEAFF
clone size: NA
CDR3 length: 15
V gene: TRBV5-6